This passage covers 26 T cell receptor beta chains from one sample sequenced in a study of blood T cells in healthy people across ages. Alongside a J-beta primer mix, a sample-barcoded 5' primer served in a second PCR lasting about 7 to 12 cycles. TCRdb re-analysed the 5' RACE reads in MiXCR, keeping a single row per CDR3 protein. Of some 920,000 distinct CDR3 sequences listed, 45% to 60% are singletons. What was sequenced was blood. These receptor sequences come from an older woman in good health.

This clonotype was seen a handful of times. The J gene is TRBJ2-3, the V gene TRBV5-1, with 7 bases matching TRBD2. The CDR3 covers 16 residues. Unmatched junction bases numbered 15, after V lost 4 bases and J lost 7 bases. From germline, CDR1 is SGHRS and CDR2 YFSETQ. The CDR3 loop reads CASSPGLAGAHHTQYF. CDR3 DNA sequence: TGCGCCAGCAGCCCGGGACTGGCGGGAGCTCACCATACGCAGTATTTT.

This clonotype has more than one count but fewer than ten. V gene TRBV11-2 combines with J gene TRBJ2-7, with D tentatively TRBD1 or TRBD2 (5 bases each). Per germline, CDR1 SGHAT and CDR2 FQNNGV. V was shortened by 3 bases and J by 3 bases, with 24 bases between the two germline ends. The CDR3 is made up of 18 amino acids. The DNA for the CDR3 is TGTGCCAGCAGCTTTGACCATGTGGGGGTCACGACTCTCTACGAGCAGTACTTC. Protein product: CASSFDHVGVTTLYEQYF.

With regard to this clonotype: Possible read error: a much larger clone is one base away. CDR3 DNA: TGTGCCTGCAGTTTAACGGAAGAGACCCAGTACTTC. Protein product: CACSLTEETQYF. The V and J genes are TRBV12-3 or TRBV12-4 and TRBJ2-5; D uncertain. The CDR3 spans 12 residues.

The chain uses TRBV7-3 and TRBJ2-3, with D possibly matching TRBD2 (6 bases). The germline V and J ends were trimmed by 1 base and 4 bases, with 12 bases remaining between them. This CDR3 region has 15 residues. CDR1 and CDR2 (germline): SGHTA, FQGTGA. The CDR3 bases are TGTGCCAGCAGCTTAAACCCTAGCGTGGCAGATACGCAGTATTTT. Its protein product is CASSLNPSVADTQYF.

The sample holds one count of this clonotype. The junction and the germline gene differ at one end; a read error may be behind it. J is TRBJ2-7 and V is TRBV20-1; 7 nucleotides align to TRBD2. The CDR3 loop spans 15 amino acids. CDR1 is DFQATT, CDR2 SNEGSKA, per germline (reference sequence). The CDR3 loop reads CSASSGGESSDEQYF. For the CDR3, the DNA is TGCAGTGCTAGTTCGGGGGGTGAGAGCTCCGACGAGCAGTACTTC.

This chain joins TRBV5-1 and TRBJ2-1, with 13 positions matching TRBD2. Unmatched junction bases numbered 6, after V lost 4 bases and J lost 8 bases. The CDR3 covers 15 residues. Germline loops: CDR1 SGHRS, CDR2 YFSETQ. The CDR3 DNA is TGCGCCAGCAGCGGGACTAGCGGGGCCGCGGATGAGCAGTTCTTC. Protein product: CASSGTSGAADEQFF.

The rearrangement uses TRBV5-1 and TRBJ2-5; TRBD1 matches at 9 bases. J gave up 5 bases and V 4 bases, and 3 bases lay outside the gene matches. This CDR3 contains 13 residues. Germline V lookup: CDR1 SGHRS, CDR2 YFSETQ. CDR3 protein: CASSHRGLETQYF. Here the CDR3 DNA reads TGCGCCAGCAGCCACAGGGGGCTGGAGACCCAGTACTTC.

This chain joins TRBV5-1 and TRBJ2-7, with no clear D. This CDR3 is built from 13 residues. Germline assignment: CDR1 SGHRS and CDR2 YFSETQ. Trimming took 7 bases from V and 3 from J, leaving 14 bases between them. CDR3 in amino acids: CASQHGPGYEQYF. DNA of the CDR3: TGCGCCAGCCAACATGGGCCGGGCTACGAGCAGTACTTC.

V gene TRBV6-5 combines with J gene TRBJ2-3; D gene ambiguous. Germline values: CDR1 MNHEY, CDR2 SVGAGI. The CDR3 length is 13 residues. V lost 6 bases and J lost 6, with 13 bases in between. This chain's CDR3 is CASRKTRADTQYF. DNA of the CDR3: TGTGCCAGCAGAAAGACCAGAGCGGATACGCAGTATTTT.

The chain combines TRBV4-2 with TRBJ1-1; 8 bases fit TRBD1. Germline CDR1 reads LGHNA; CDR2 reads YNFKEQ. Germline trimming cut 0 bases from V and 4 bases from J; bases unmatched to any gene: 10. CDR3 size: 17 residues. CDR3: CASSQDGPGGVRTEAFF. DNA of the CDR3: TGTGCCAGCAGCCAAGACGGGCCAGGGGGCGTTCGCACTGAAGCTTTCTTT.

About this clonotype: The germline gene is not matched at one end of the junction; a read error may be the cause. The rearrangement links TRBV29-1 to TRBJ2-3; maybe TRBD1 (5 bases). From germline, CDR1 is SQVTM and CDR2 ANQGSEA. The CDR3 consists of 14 residues. The CDR3: CSVDRAGSMDTLYF. CDR3 bases: TGCAGCGTCGACCGGGCAGGGTCGATGGACACGCTGTATTTT.

The rearrangement links TRBV4-1 to TRBJ2-2; D is unclear. The length of the CDR3 is 14 residues. The V end was cut by 0 bases, the J end by 8 bases, with 10 bases between. Germline CDR1 MGHRA, CDR2 YSYEKL. The CDR3 bases are TGCGCCAGCAGCCAAGATTCCGGACCGGGGGAGCTGTTTTTT. Amino acids: CASSQDSGPGELFF.

The gene calls are TRBV3-1 and TRBJ2-2; TRBD2 agrees at 10 bases. Germline V lookup: CDR1 LGHDT, CDR2 YNNKEL (reference sequence). This CDR3 is 17 amino acids long. Unmatched junction bases numbered 6, after V lost 1 base and J lost 4 bases. CDR3 DNA sequence: TGTGCCAGCAGCCAAGGTACTAGCGGGGCACGCACCGGGGAGCTGTTTTTT. The encoded protein is CASSQGTSGARTGELFF.

This sequence joins TRBV7-9 and TRBJ2-1; 7 bases are shared with TRBD2. In germline, CDR1 is SEHNR, CDR2 FQNEAQ (reference sequence). Germline trimming cut 4 bases from V and 9 bases from J; bases unmatched to any gene: 12. The CDR3 sequence is 15 residues long. CDR3 amino acids: CASSSVAGSDGEQFF. The CDR3 DNA sequence: TGTGCCAGCAGCTCTGTAGCGGGCTCCGATGGTGAGCAGTTCTTC.

The V call is TRBV18, the J call TRBJ2-3; TRBD1 matches at 7 bases. The junction had 8 bases not matched to a gene; V was cut back by 8 bases and J by 0 bases. The CDR3 has 15 residues. Germline CDR1 KGHSH, CDR2 LQKENI. CDR3 residues: CASVTDRLSTDTQYF. The CDR3 DNA reads as TGTGCCAGCGTCACGGACAGGCTTAGCACAGATACGCAGTATTTT.

The chain links TRBV27 to TRBJ2-3, with TRBD2 matching over 7 bases. CDR3 length: 12 amino acids. With 5 bases clipped from V and 8 bases from J, the junction kept 4 bases outside the gene matches. Germline-derived CDR1 and CDR2 are MNHEY and SMNVEV (reference sequence). The CDR3 spells CASSPGGLTQYF. CDR3 DNA: TGTGCCAGCAGTCCGGGGGGACTTACGCAGTATTTT.

The chain has TRBV6-6 and TRBJ2-5; no clear D. The J call may be mistaken, given a closer DNA end match to TRBJ2-7. CDR1 is MNHNY and CDR2 is SVGAGI in the germline V gene (reference sequence). The CDR3 has 15 residues. The CDR3 reads CASSRRSIDTYEQYF. CDR3 DNA sequence: TGTGCCAGCAGTCGACGGAGCATCGATACCTACGAGCAGTACTTC.

This clonotype occurred a few times. The rearrangement links TRBV29-1 to TRBJ2-1; D remains unclear. From germline, CDR1 is SQVTM and CDR2 ANQGSEA. The V gene lost 8 bases and the J gene lost 1 base, with 3 bases spanning the gap. The CDR3 covers 10 residues. The CDR3: CSSSYNEQFF. The CDR3 DNA reads TGCAGCTCTTCCTACAATGAGCAGTTCTTC.

This chain connects TRBV19 to TRBJ2-7; perhaps TRBD2 as D (6 bases). Germline V gives CDR1 LNHDA, CDR2 SQIVND (reference sequence). The ends were cut back, 4 bases at V and 2 bases at J, with 9 bases in the middle. The CDR3 contains 13 residues. The CDR3 DNA reads TGTGCCAGTAGTACCGGAGGGGCCTACGAGCAGTACTTC. Protein sequence: CASSTGGAYEQYF.

The chain uses TRBV29-1 and TRBJ1-2; tentatively, D is TRBD1 (5 bases). The CDR3 runs 12 residues. Germline CDR1 SQVTM, CDR2 ANQGSEA. The germline V and J ends were trimmed by 6 bases and 8 bases, with 16 bases remaining between them. The CDR3 reads CSVCGRAGGYTF. The DNA of the CDR3 is TGCAGCGTCTGCGGACGAGCAGGGGGCTACACCTTC.

The V gene is TRBV28, the J gene TRBJ1-5; D unclear. The CDR3 runs to 14 residues. Trimming removed 8 bases from V and 5 bases from J, with 16 bases in between. Germline CDR1 MDHEN, CDR2 SYDVKM. The CDR3 DNA reads TGTGCCAGCGTGACGTTTCCCACCGATCAGCCCCAGCATTTT. This gives the protein CASVTFPTDQPQHF. Looking up the rest from reference TRBV28 and TRBJ1-5 gives the full variable domain: DVKVTQSSRYLVKRTGEKVFLECVQDMDHENMFWYRQDPGLGLRLIYFSYDVKMKEKGDIPEGYSVSREKKERFSLILESASTNQTSMYLCASVTFPTDQPQHFGDGTRLSIL.

The V gene is TRBV10-3, the J gene TRBJ2-5; 9 nucleotides line up with TRBD1. Germline assignment: CDR1 ENHRY and CDR2 SYGVKD. The length of the CDR3 is 15 residues. Trimming took 0 bases from V and 1 from J; bases not matched to a gene: 0. Here the CDR3 DNA reads TGTGCCATCAGTGAGTCGGGACAGGGCCAAGAGACCCAGTACTTC. Protein product: CAISESGQGQETQYF.

In its sample, this clonotype was seen once. The chain carries TRBV28 and TRBJ1-1; D may be TRBD1 (5 bases). Germline CDR1 reads MDHEN; CDR2 reads SYDVKM. Trimming removed 5 bases from V and 0 bases from J, with 19 bases in between. CDR3 length: 17 amino acids. The DNA for the CDR3 is TGTGCCAGCAGTACCCATGAGGGGTCTTTTGTGAACACTGAAGCTTTCTTT. This translates into CASSTHEGSFVNTEAFF.

This chain joins TRBV6-5 and TRBJ1-4, with D perhaps TRBD1 (6 bases). The germline gives CDR1 MNHEY, CDR2 SVGAGI. V lost 0 bases and J 9 bases, leaving 17 bases between the germline ends. The CDR3 loop spans 16 amino acids. The DNA for the CDR3 is TGTGCCAGCAGTTACTCGAACGGTTGGACAGAGAAAAAACTGTTTTTT. Translation gives CASSYSNGWTEKKLFF.

J is TRBJ2-1 and V is TRBV6-2 or TRBV6-3; D is unresolved. The CDR3 is 13 amino acids. V was cut by 6 bases and J by 2 bases, with 8 bases left in between. From germline, CDR1 is MNHEY and CDR2 SVGEGT. The CDR3 loop is CASRLDPYNEQFF. CDR3 bases: TGTGCCAGCAGACTGGATCCCTACAATGAGCAGTTCTTC.

V is TRBV28 and J is TRBJ2-3; D may be TRBD2 (7 bases). The CDR3 extends over 17 amino acids. V was cut by 5 bases and J by 2 bases, with 20 bases left in between. CDR1 and CDR2 (germline): MDHEN, SYDVKM. CDR3 protein: CASSTPSLGGDTDTQYF. CDR3 sequence (DNA): TGTGCCAGCAGTACACCCTCACTAGGGGGGGACACAGATACGCAGTATTTT.